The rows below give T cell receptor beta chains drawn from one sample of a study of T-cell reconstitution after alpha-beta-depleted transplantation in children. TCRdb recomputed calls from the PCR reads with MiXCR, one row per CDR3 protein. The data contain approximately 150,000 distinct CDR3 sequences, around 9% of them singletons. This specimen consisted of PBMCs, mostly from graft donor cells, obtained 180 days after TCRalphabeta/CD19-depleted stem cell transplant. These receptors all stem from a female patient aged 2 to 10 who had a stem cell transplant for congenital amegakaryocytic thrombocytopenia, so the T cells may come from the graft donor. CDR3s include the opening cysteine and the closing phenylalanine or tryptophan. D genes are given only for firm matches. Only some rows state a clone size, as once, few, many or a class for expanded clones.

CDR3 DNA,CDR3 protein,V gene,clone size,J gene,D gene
TGTGCCACCAGCAGTGATGGGTCGGAGACCCAGTACTTC,CATSSDGSETQYF,TRBV15,-,TRBJ2-5,-
TGTGCCAGCAGCTTGTCCGGGACAGGGCAGTTCTTC,CASSLSGTGQFF,TRBV5-4,-,TRBJ2-1,TRBD1
TGTGCCAGCAGCGTAGCCGCAGGAGATTACTATGGCTACACCTTC,CASSVAAGDYYGYTF,TRBV9,many,TRBJ1-2,-
TGCAGTGCTAGCGAGGCTAGGTCCTGGAATGAGCAGTTCTTC,CSASEARSWNEQFF,TRBV20-1,few,TRBJ2-1,-
TGCGCCAGCAGCCCCGGACAGGGGGTTTCACCCCTCCACTTT,CASSPGQGVSPLHF,TRBV5-1,many,TRBJ1-6,TRBD1
TGTGCCAGCAGCTTGGTCATGGCCAGACAGACCACCGGGGAGCTGTTTTTT,CASSLVMARQTTGELFF,TRBV7-8,-,TRBJ2-2,-
TGCAGTGCCAGAGGTCGCGGGAGCCACGAGCAGTACTTC,CSARGRGSHEQYF,TRBV20-1,few,TRBJ2-7,TRBD2
TGTGCCAGCAGTAACTCCTACAGAAATGAGCAGTTCTTC,CASSNSYRNEQFF,TRBV28,many,TRBJ2-1,-
TGCGCCAGCAGCTTGGAATCAGTCGCACAGGGGGCGTATTCACCCCTCCACTTT,CASSLESVAQGAYSPLHF,TRBV5-1,many,TRBJ1-6,TRBD1
TGTGCCTGGAGCGTCAACCGAGGGGGACTAGCGGGCACCGAGACCCAGTACTTC,CAWSVNRGGLAGTETQYF,TRBV30,-,TRBJ2-5,TRBD2
TGCGCCACTGCTCTAGCGGGAGTTCGGGAGACCCAGTACTTC,CATALAGVRETQYF,TRBV5-1,-,TRBJ2-5,TRBD2
TGCGCCAGCAGCTTGGTGGACAGGGTCGATCCGTTCGCGAACACCGGGGAGCTGTTTTTT,CASSLVDRVDPFANTGELFF,TRBV5-1,few,TRBJ2-2,TRBD1
TGTGCCAGCAGTTCTAATCTAGTCTCCGGGGAGCTGTTTTTT,CASSSNLVSGELFF,TRBV5-4,-,TRBJ2-2,-
TGCAGTGCTAGTCTGGACTACGAGCAGTACTTC,CSASLDYEQYF,TRBV20-1,many,TRBJ2-7,-
TGCGCCAGCAGCTGGGGGCTGGGGGGCACAGATACGCAGTATTTT,CASSWGLGGTDTQYF,TRBV5-1,many,TRBJ2-3,-
TGTGCCAGCAGTAACGGGGGATTCACAGATACGCAGTATTTT,CASSNGGFTDTQYF,TRBV12-3/TRBV12-4,few,TRBJ2-3,-
TGTGCCAGCAGACCCGGGACAGGGGTTCTCTACGAGCAGTACTTC,CASRPGTGVLYEQYF,TRBV6-1,many,TRBJ2-7,TRBD1
TGTGCCACCAAAAGGACAGGGCAAAACTCTGGGGCCAACGTCCTGACTTTC,CATKRTGQNSGANVLTF,TRBV10-3,-,TRBJ2-6,TRBD1
TGCAGTGCTAGTGAGAGTGCCAATCAGCCCCAGCATTTT,CSASESANQPQHF,TRBV20-1,many,TRBJ1-5,-
TGCAGTGCTGTTAACAGGGGCAATCAGCCCCAGCATTTT,CSAVNRGNQPQHF,TRBV20-1,few,TRBJ1-5,-
TGTGCCAGCAGCTTAGCCAGGCGGACTGAAGCTTTCTTT,CASSLARRTEAFF,TRBV7-2,many,TRBJ1-1,-
TGTGCCAGCATTAAAAAAGCGGGAGGATACAATGAGCAGTTCTTC,CASIKKAGGYNEQFF,TRBV6-2/TRBV6-3,-,TRBJ2-1,TRBD2
TGCGCCAGCACCCTCCGGCGGGAGGGCAATGAGCAGTTCTTC,CASTLRREGNEQFF,TRBV5-1,many,TRBJ2-1,TRBD2
TGTGCCAGCTCACCATATCCAGGGTACCAAGAGACCCAGTACTTC,CASSPYPGYQETQYF,TRBV18,-,TRBJ2-5,-
TGCGCCAGCAGTGAGAGGACAGGCAATCAGCCCCAGCATTTT,CASSERTGNQPQHF,TRBV10-2,many,TRBJ1-5,-
TGTGCCAGCAGTCCCACGACAGGGGCCCAGCCCCAGCATTTT,CASSPTTGAQPQHF,TRBV2,many,TRBJ1-5,TRBD1
TGTGCCAGCAGCTTAGGCCCCGGGCGGACCCAGTACTTC,CASSLGPGRTQYF,TRBV7-2,many,TRBJ2-5,-
TGTGCCAGCAGCCAAGGGGGTTACAATGAGCAGTTCTTC,CASSQGGYNEQFF,TRBV14,many,TRBJ2-1,-
TGTGCCAGCAGCCTAAGTCCGGCGACGTTCTCCTACGAGCAGTACTTC,CASSLSPATFSYEQYF,TRBV7-2,many,TRBJ2-7,-
TGTGCCAGCTCACCCCTCCAGGGGCGCGGGAATGAAGCTTTCTTT,CASSPLQGRGNEAFF,TRBV18,few,TRBJ1-1,-
TGTGCCAGCAGTCAAACAGGGCGTGGCGAGCAGTACTTC,CASSQTGRGEQYF,TRBV12-3/TRBV12-4,many,TRBJ2-7,-
TGCGCCAGCAGCTTGGGGGGTATTAGCGGTCAGAATGAGCAGTTCTTC,CASSLGGISGQNEQFF,TRBV5-1,few,TRBJ2-1,-
TGTGCCAGCAGCCAATCAGCACAGGAGTACACCTACGAGCAGTACTTC,CASSQSAQEYTYEQYF,TRBV16,many,TRBJ2-7,-
TGCAGTACATCCCCCAAGGACGAGCAGTACTTC,CSTSPKDEQYF,TRBV20-1,many,TRBJ2-7,-
TGTGCCAGCAGTTTAAGCGGACAGGTTCTTACGAAGGAAAAACTGTTTTTT,CASSLSGQVLTKEKLFF,TRBV27,many,TRBJ1-4,TRBD1
TGCGCCAGCAGCTTGGCCCAGGGTCCATACGAGCAGTACTTC,CASSLAQGPYEQYF,TRBV5-1,-,TRBJ2-7,-
TGTGCCAGCAGCTTACAGGGACTAGCGGGAGAGCAGTACTTC,CASSLQGLAGEQYF,TRBV7-2,-,TRBJ2-7,TRBD2
TGCAGTGCTAGAGCCGGGACGGCGAACACCGGGGAGCTGTTTTTT,CSARAGTANTGELFF,TRBV20-1,many,TRBJ2-2,-
TGCGCCAGCAGCTTGGGGACAGCTCCTAACTATGGCTACACCTTC,CASSLGTAPNYGYTF,TRBV5-1,few,TRBJ1-2,-
TGCGCCAGCAGCCAAGTTTATCTGGGACCAGAGCAGTTCTTC,CASSQVYLGPEQFF,TRBV4-1,many,TRBJ2-1,-
TGTGCCAGCAGCCAGGGGTGGGGCGAAGAAAAACTGTTTTTT,CASSQGWGEEKLFF,TRBV5-8,many,TRBJ1-4,-
TGTGCCAGCAGCCCCACCGGACTAGCGGGAGCATATGAGCAGTTCTTC,CASSPTGLAGAYEQFF,TRBV11-2,many,TRBJ2-1,TRBD2
TGTGCCAGCAGTGAGAGTAGCGAAAGATACAATGAGCAGTTCTTC,CASSESSERYNEQFF,TRBV6-4,-,TRBJ2-1,-
TGCGCCAGCAGCTTATACCGGGGACTAGCGGGACCTGATTCAGGGCACGGGGAGCTGTTTTTT,CASSLYRGLAGPDSGHGELFF,TRBV5-1,many,TRBJ2-2,TRBD2
TGTGCCAGCAGCCTAAGGACGGGGCTTAGCAATCAGCCCCAGCATTTT,CASSLRTGLSNQPQHF,TRBV28,few,TRBJ1-5,-
TGTGCCACCAGCAGAGGGGGTGCTGGGGCCAACGTCCTGACTTTC,CATSRGGAGANVLTF,TRBV15,many,TRBJ2-6,-
TGTGCCAGCAGTGGGCGGGAGACGGTGAGGGCCTACAATGAGCAGTTCTTC,CASSGRETVRAYNEQFF,TRBV6-2/TRBV6-3,few,TRBJ2-1,TRBD2
TGCAGTGCTAGAGATTGGGGACAGGGGGTCACCGGGGAGCTGTTTTTT,CSARDWGQGVTGELFF,TRBV20-1,-,TRBJ2-2,TRBD1
TGCAGTGCTAGCTCTGAGCGGGAGGGTTACGAGCAGTACTTC,CSASSEREGYEQYF,TRBV20-1,-,TRBJ2-7,TRBD2
TGTGCCAGACGAGATGGACAGGCCTTTTTTTTAATGAACACTGAAGCTTTCTTT,CARRDGQAFFLMNTEAFF,TRBV11-1,few,TRBJ1-1,TRBD1
TGTGCCAGCAGCTTAGCGTCAGCGGCGGTGGGCTACGAGCAGTACTTC,CASSLASAAVGYEQYF,TRBV7-8,few,TRBJ2-7,-